Sequencing of this T cell receptor (beta chain) was carried out in a study of patients and donors after allogeneic stem cell transplantation. This clonotype has just a few counts. One entry per CDR3 protein, called by TCRdb with MiXCR from the RT-PCR reads. The profile covers just over 55,000 distinct CDR3 sequences, with about 14% appearing a single time and less than 35% taken by the ten largest. This CDR3 spans 15 amino acids. V lost 6 bases, J lost 0 bases, and 9 bases stayed unmatched. Germline CDR1 is DFQATT and CDR2 is SNEGSKA (reference sequence). This receptor was identified in a human donor who was either an allogeneic HSCT recipient or a stem cell or donor lymphocyte infusion donor (not recorded which). It is not recorded whose cells these are; they may come from a transplant donor. Sequences were obtained from blood, either unsorted or a sorted T cell fraction (not recorded which). The chain recombines TRBV20-1 with TRBJ2-3; 7 nucleotides align to TRBD2. The chain's CDR3 is CSAGPGLVSTDTQYF. The CDR3 bases are TGCAGTGCAGGACCCGGACTAGTCAGCACAGATACGCAGTATTTT.